This TCR beta chain is from a study of siplizumab effects on memory and regulatory T cells. Concerning this clone: The antigen is undetermined.

The CDR3 runs 15 residues. Trimming pared 5 bases from V and 1 base from J, leaving 11 bases between. Germline V CDR1 and CDR2: SGHNT, YENEEA. Study-wide points: Memory cells that were CD4+ and unstimulated gave rise to alloreactive sequences, which siplizumab significantly reduced. Neither a naive nor a memory phenotype was assignable to roughly 80-97% of proliferating CD4+ or CD8+ clones. Greater diversity than memory cells seemed evident in naive T cells, which also appeared to be major alloresponse contributors.

The method was immunoSEQ multiplex PCR; TCRdb's version includes in-frame clones alone and lacks a portion of them. The table lists roughly 100,000 clones, 80% to 95% of them singletons. The gene calls are TRBV11-3 and TRBJ2-2; possibly TRBD1 for D (6 bases). The sample consisted of non-Treg CD4+ T cells sorted from blood. The clonotype was recovered from a human donor in good health. DNA for the CDR3: TGTGCCAGCAGCGTTACGACAGGGAACACCGGGGAGCTGTTTTTT. Protein sequence: CASSVTTGNTGELFF.